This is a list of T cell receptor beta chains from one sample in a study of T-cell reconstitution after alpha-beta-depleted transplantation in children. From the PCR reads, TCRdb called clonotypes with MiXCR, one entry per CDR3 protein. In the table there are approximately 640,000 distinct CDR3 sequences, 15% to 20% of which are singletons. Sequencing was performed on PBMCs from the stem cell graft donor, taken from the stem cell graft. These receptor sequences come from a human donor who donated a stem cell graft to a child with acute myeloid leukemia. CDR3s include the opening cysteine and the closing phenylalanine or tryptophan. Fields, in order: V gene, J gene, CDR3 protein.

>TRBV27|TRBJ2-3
CATSPAGPGADTQYF
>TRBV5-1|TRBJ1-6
CASSSRADGNSPLHF
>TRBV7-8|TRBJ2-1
CASSAGTGASNEQFF
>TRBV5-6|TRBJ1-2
CASSRAGGYGYTF
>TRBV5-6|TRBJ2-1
CASSPSLAGSSYNEQFF
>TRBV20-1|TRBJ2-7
CSAGKQGGEQYF
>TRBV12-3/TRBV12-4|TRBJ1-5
CASSLNWAGSNQPQHF
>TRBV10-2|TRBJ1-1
CASRDPWEAFF
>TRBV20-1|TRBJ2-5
CSASGGGRETQYF
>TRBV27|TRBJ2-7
CASSLRAGQGAYEQYF
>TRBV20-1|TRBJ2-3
CSARRTTGLAKDTQYF
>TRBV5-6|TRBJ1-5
CASSLGGEERPQHF
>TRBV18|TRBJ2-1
CASSPPAGNNEQFF
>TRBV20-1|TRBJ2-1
CSARDSRKQFF
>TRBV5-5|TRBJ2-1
CASSAPLSSYNEQFF
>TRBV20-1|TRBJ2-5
CSAKQGRTQYF
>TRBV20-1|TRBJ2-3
CSARDVRGLGTDTQYF
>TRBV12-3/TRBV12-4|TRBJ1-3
CASSFDSSSGNTIYF
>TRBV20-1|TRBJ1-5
CSASWGRYSNQPQHF
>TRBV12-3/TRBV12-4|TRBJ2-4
CASSGSEEAKNIQYF
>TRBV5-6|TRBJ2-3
CASINTGLAESTDTQYF
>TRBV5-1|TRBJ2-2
CASFGQSANTGELFF
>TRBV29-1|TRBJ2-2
CSVVLLGRGPTGELFF
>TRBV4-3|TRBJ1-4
CASSQVHGLQLNEKLFF
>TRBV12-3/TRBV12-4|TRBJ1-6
CASSAGPRGSPLHF
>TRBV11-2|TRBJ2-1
CASSRTGLAGGQAHEQFF
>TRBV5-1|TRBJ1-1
CASSPGQGGINTEAFF
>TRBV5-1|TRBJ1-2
CASSSLLGYGYTF
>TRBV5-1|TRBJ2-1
CASSLRLAGGNNEQFF
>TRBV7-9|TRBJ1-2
CASSLTGNWGYTF
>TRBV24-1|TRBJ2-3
CATSDLYGGTDTQYF